This record covers a single T cell receptor beta chain. The source of the sample is a study of shared clonotypes between healthy human individuals. Study background: Those who served as donors were two women and three men between the ages of 18 and 49.

Assay used: immunoSEQ multiplex PCR; TCRdb lists only in-frame clones, some missing. The table shows fewer than 1.4 million clones, with around 78% occurring only once. Sequenced: memory CD4+ T cells from PBMCs. Subset noted: CD45RA-negative fraction. This sequence originates from a man between 18 and 35 years old in good health. Some clones in this sample may be carry-over from other donors' samples.

The CDR3 sequence is CASSPGAGTGGYQPQHF. The CDR3 nucleotides are TGTGCCAGCAGCCCGGGGGCGGGGACAGGGGGCTATCAGCCCCAGCATTTT. The V gene is TRBV9, the J gene TRBJ1-5; 12 nucleotides line up with TRBD1. Germline trimming cut 4 bases from V and 5 bases from J; bases unmatched to any gene: 10. The CDR3 is 17 amino acids. The V gene's germline CDR1 is SGDLS and CDR2 YYNGEE.